Here is one T cell receptor (beta chain) with its context. V dropped 4 bases and J dropped 9; count of bases not matched to a gene: 7. The CDR3 has 15 residues. Per the germline V gene, CDR1 is MGHDK and CDR2 is SYGVNS. The data are from a study of T-cell memory formation after mild COVID-19. TCRdb called the 5' RACE reads again in MiXCR, with one record for every CDR3 protein. The table has some 450,000 distinct CDR3 sequences, roughly 17% seen once. Sequenced material: PBMCs or a T cell subset sorted from them (not recorded which). The clonotype originates from a man younger than 30 who had mild COVID-19 (a few samples of this study predate the infection). Cell type and time point are not known. The genes are TRBV25-1 and TRBJ2-1; TRBD2 matches at 12 bases. DNA of the CDR3: TGTGCCAGCAGTGGCCTCACTAGCGGGGGGACTGAGCAGTTCTTC. Translated, it gives CASSGLTSGGTEQFF.